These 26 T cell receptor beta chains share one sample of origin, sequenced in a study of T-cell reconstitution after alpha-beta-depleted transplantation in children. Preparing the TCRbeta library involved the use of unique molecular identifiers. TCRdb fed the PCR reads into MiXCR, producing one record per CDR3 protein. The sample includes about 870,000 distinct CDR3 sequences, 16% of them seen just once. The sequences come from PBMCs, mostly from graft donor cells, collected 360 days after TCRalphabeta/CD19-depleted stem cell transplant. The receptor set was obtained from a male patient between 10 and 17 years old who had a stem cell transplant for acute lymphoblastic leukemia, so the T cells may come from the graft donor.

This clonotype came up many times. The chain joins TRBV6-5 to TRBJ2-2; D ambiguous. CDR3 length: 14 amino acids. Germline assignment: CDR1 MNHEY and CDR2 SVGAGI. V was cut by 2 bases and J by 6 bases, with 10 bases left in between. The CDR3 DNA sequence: TGTGCCAGCAGTTACGATGTGGCCCCCGGGGAGCTGTTTTTT. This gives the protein CASSYDVAPGELFF.

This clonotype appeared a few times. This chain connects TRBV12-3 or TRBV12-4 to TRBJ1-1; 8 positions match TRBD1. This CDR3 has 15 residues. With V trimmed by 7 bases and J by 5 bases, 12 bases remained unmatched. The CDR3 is CASINGQGGRTEAFF. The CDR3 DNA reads TGTGCCAGCATCAACGGACAGGGCGGGAGGACTGAAGCTTTCTTT.

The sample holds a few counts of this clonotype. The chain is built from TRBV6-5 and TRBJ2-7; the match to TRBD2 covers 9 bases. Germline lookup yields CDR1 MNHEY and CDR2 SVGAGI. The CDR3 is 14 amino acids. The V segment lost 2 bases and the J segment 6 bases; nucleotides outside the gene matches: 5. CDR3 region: CASSYAGGPCEQYF. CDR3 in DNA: TGTGCCAGCAGTTACGCGGGAGGGCCGTGCGAGCAGTACTTC.

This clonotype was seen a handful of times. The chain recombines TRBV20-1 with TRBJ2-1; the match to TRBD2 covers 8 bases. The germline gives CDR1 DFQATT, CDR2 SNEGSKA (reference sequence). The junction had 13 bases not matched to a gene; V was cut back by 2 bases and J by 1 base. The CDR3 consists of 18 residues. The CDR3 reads CSARMFSREGLSYNEQFF. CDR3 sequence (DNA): TGCAGTGCTAGAATGTTCTCACGGGAGGGCCTATCCTACAATGAGCAGTTCTTC.

CDR3 coding DNA: TGTGCCAGCAGCAAGCGGGCGAGGTTGGCAGATACGCAGTATTTT. Residues: CASSKRARLADTQYF. J is TRBJ2-3 and V is TRBV21-1. TRBV21-1 is designated a pseudogene. The CDR3 extends over 15 amino acids.

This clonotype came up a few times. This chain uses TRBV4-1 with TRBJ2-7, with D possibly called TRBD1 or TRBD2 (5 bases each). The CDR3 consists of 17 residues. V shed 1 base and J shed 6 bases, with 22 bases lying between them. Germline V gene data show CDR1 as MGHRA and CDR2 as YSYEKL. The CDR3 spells CASSQVVRLGEPGEQYF. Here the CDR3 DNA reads TGCGCCAGCAGCCAAGTAGTCCGATTGGGGGAACCGGGCGAGCAGTACTTC.

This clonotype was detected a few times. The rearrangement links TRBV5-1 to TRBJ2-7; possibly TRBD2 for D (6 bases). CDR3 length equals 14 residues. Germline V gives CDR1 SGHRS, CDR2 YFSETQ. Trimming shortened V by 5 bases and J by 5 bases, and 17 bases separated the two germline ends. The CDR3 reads CASRGWTTGDEQYF. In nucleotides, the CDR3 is TGCGCCAGCAGAGGTTGGACAACGGGGGACGAGCAGTACTTC. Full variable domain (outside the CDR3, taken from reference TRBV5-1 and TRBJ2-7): KAGVTQTPRYLIKTRGQQVTLSCSPISGHRSVSWYQQTPGQGLQFLFEYFSETQRNKGNFPGRFSGRQFSNSRSEMNVSTLELGDSALYLCASRGWTTGDEQYFGPGTRLTVT.

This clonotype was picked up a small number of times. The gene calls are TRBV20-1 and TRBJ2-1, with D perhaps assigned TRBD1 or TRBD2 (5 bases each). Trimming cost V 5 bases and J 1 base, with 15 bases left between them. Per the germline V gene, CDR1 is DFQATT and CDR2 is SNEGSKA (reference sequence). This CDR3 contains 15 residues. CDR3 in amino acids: CSADGTAASYNEQFF. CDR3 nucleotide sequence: TGCAGTGCTGACGGGACCGCCGCTTCCTACAATGAGCAGTTCTTC.

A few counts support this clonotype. CDR3 residues: CASSLLPREQYF. CDR3 nucleotide sequence: TGTGCCAGCAGCTTACTTCCCAGGGAGCAGTACTTC. The gene calls are TRBV5-6 and TRBJ2-7; D remains unclear. CDR3 length: 12 amino acids. Deletions cut 2 bases from V and 7 bases from J, with 10 bases between. Germline V gene sequence: CDR1 SGHDT, CDR2 YYEEEE.

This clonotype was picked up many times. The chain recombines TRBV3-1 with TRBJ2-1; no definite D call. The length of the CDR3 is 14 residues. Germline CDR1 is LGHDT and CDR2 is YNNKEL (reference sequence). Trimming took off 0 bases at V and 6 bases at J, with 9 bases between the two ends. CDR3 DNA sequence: TGTGCCAGCAGCCAAGAGGCCCTCTTCAATGAGCAGTTCTTC. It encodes CASSQEALFNEQFF.

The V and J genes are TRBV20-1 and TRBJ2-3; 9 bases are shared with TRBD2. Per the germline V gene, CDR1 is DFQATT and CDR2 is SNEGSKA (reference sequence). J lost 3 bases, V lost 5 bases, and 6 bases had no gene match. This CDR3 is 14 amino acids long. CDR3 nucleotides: TGCAGTGCTTTAGCGGGAGAAAGTACAGATACGCAGTATTTT. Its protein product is CSALAGESTDTQYF.

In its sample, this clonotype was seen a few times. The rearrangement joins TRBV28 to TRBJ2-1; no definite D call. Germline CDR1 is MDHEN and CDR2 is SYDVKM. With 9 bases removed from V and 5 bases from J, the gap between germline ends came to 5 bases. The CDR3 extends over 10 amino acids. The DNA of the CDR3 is TGTGCCAGTCAAAACAATGAGCAGTTCTTC. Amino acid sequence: CASQNNEQFF.

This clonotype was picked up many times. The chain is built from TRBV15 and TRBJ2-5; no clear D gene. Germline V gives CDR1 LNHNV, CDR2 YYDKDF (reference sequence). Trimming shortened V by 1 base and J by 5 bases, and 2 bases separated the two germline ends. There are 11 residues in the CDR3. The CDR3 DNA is TGTGCCACCAGCAGAGCGGAGACCCAGTACTTC. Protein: CATSRAETQYF.

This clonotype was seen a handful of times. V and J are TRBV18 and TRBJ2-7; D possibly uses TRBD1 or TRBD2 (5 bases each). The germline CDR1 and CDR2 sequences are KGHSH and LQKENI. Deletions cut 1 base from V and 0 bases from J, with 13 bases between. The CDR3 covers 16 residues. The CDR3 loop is CASSPHGRTGSYEQYF. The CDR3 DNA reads TGTGCCAGCTCACCACATGGGAGAACAGGCTCCTACGAGCAGTACTTC.

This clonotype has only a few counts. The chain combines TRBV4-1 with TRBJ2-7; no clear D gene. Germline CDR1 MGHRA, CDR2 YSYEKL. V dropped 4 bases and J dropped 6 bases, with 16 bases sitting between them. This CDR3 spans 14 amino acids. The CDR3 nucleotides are TGCGCCAGCAGCCTGGGTAAGGGCTCCACCGAGCAGTACTTC. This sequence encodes CASSLGKGSTEQYF.

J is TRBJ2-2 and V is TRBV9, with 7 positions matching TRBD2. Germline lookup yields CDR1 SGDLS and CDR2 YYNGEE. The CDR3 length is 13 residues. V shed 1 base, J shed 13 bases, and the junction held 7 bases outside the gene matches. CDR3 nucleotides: TGTGCCAGCAGCGTATCTAGCGGTCGGGGGCTGTTTTTT. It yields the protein CASSVSSGRGLFF.

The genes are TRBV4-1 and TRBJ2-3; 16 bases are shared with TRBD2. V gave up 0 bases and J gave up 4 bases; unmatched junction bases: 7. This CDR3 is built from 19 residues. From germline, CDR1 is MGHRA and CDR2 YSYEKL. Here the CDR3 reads CASSQEGGTSGRAADTQYF. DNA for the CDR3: TGCGCCAGCAGCCAAGAAGGGGGGACTAGCGGGAGGGCCGCAGATACGCAGTATTTT.

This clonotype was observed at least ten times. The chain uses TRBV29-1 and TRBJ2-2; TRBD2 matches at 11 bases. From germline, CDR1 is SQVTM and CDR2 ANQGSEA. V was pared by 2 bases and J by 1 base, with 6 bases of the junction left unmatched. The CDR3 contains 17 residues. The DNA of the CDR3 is TGCAGCGTTGAATTTTCTAGCGGGAGGAGGAACACCGGGGAGCTGTTTTTT. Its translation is CSVEFSSGRRNTGELFF.

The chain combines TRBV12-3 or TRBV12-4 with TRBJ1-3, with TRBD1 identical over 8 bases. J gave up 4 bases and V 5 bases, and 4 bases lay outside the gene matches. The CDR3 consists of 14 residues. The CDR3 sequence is CASSRQGPGNTIYF. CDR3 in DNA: TGTGCCAGCAGTCGACAGGGGCCCGGAAACACCATATATTTT.

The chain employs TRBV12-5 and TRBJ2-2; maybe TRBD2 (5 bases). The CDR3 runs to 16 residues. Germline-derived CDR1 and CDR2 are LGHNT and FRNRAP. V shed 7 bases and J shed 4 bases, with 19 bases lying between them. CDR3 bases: TGTGCTAGTGCCCTGAGGGCCGGAGGAATCACCGGGGAGCTGTTTTTT. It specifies CASALRAGGITGELFF.

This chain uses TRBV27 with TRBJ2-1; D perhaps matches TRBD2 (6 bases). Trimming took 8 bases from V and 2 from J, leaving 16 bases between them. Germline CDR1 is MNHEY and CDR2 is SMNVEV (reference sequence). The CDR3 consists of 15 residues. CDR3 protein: CASGKPGLTYNEQFF. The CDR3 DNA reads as TGTGCCAGCGGAAAACCGGGACTCACCTACAATGAGCAGTTCTTC.

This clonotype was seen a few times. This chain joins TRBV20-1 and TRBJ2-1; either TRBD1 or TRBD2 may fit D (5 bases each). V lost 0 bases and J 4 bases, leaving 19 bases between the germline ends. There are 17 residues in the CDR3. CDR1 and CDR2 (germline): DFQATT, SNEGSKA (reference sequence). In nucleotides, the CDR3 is TGCAGTGCTAGAGATCCGGGGCCAAAATACCCATACAATGAGCAGTTCTTC. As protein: CSARDPGPKYPYNEQFF.

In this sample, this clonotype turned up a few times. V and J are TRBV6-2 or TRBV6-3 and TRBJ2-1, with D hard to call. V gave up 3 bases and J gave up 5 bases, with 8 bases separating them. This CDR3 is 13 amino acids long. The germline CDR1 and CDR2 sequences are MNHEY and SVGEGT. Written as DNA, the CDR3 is TGTGCCAGCAGTTATCCCCCCCACAATGAGCAGTTCTTC. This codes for CASSYPPHNEQFF.

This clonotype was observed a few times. The CDR3 reads CATSDFPSSGVNNEQFF. CDR3 in DNA: TGTGCCACCAGTGATTTCCCATCTAGCGGGGTAAACAATGAGCAGTTCTTC. This rearrangement joins TRBV24-1 to TRBJ2-1; 9 nucleotides line up with TRBD2. The junction had 8 bases not matched to a gene; V was cut back by 1 base and J by 5 bases. The CDR3 runs to 17 residues. Germline V gene lookup returns CDR1 KGHDR and CDR2 SFDVKD.

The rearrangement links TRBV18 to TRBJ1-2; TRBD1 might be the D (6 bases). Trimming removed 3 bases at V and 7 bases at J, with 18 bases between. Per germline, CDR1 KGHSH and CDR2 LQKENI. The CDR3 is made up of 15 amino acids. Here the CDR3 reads CASSPTQGHRRGYTF. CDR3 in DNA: TGTGCCAGCTCACCCACCCAGGGACACCGACGTGGCTACACCTTC.

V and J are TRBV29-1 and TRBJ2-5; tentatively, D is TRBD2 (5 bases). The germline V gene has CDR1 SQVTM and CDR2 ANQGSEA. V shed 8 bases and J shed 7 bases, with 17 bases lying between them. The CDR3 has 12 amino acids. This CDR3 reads CSPKTVAGTQYF. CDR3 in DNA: TGCAGCCCGAAGACGGTCGCGGGGACCCAGTACTTC.